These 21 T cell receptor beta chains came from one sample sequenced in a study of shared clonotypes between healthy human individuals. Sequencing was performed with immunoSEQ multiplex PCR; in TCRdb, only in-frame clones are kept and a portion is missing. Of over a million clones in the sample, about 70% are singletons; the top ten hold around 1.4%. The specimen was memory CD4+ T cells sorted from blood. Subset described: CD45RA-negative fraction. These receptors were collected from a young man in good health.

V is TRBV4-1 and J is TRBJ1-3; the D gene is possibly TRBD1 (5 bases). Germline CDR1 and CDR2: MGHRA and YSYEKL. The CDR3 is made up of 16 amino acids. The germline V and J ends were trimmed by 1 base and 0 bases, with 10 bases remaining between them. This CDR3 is CASSQGDSYSGNTIYF. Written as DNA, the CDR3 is TGCGCCAGCAGCCAAGGGGACTCTTACTCTGGAAACACCATATATTTT.

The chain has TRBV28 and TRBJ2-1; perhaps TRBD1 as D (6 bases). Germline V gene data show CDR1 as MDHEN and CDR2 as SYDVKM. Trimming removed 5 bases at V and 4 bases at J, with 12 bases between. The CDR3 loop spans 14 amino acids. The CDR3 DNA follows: TGTGCCAGCAGTCTGAGGGGGTTTTACAATGAGCAGTTCTTC. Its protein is CASSLRGFYNEQFF.

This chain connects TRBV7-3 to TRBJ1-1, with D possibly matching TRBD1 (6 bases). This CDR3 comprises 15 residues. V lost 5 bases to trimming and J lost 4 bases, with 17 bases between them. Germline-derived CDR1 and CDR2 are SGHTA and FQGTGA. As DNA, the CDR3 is TGTGCCAGCAGCCCACAGGGAGGGTTGTTCACTGAAGCTTTCTTT. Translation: CASSPQGGLFTEAFF. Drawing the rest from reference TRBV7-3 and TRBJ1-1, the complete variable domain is GAGVSQTPSNKVTEKGKYVELRCDPISGHTALYWYRQSLGQGPEFLIYFQGTGAADDSGLPNDRFFAVRPEGSVSTLKIQRTERGDSAVYLCASSPQGGLFTEAFFGQGTRLTVV.

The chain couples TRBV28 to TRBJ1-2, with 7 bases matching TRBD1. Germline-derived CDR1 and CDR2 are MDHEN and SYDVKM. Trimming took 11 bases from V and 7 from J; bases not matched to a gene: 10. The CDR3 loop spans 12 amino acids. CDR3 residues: CAGGRQGFGYTF. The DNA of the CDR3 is TGTGCCGGCGGTAGACAGGGCTTTGGCTACACCTTC.

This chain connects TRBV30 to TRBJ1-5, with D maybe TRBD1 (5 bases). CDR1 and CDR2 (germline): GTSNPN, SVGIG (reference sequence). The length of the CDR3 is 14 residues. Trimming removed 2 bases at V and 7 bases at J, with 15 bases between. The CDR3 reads CAWSSGLEGQPQHF. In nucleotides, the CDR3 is TGTGCCTGGAGTTCTGGCCTCGAGGGGCAGCCCCAGCATTTT.

CDR3 in DNA: TGTGCCAGCTCTCTCATTAAGTCTAGCGGGGGCCAAGAGACCCAGTACTTC. This sequence encodes CASSLIKSSGGQETQYF. The chain has TRBV18 and TRBJ2-5; 10 bases align to TRBD2. Germline V CDR1 and CDR2: KGHSH, LQKENI. The CDR3 spans 17 residues. The V gene end was trimmed by 6 bases and the J gene end by 1 base; junction bases not matched to a gene: 11.

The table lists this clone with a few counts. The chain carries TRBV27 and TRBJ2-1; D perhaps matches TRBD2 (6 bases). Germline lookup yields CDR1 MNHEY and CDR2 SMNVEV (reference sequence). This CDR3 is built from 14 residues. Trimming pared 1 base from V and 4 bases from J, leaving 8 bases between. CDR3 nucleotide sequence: TGTGCCAGCAGTTTATGGGGGGTTTACAATGAGCAGTTCTTC. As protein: CASSLWGVYNEQFF.

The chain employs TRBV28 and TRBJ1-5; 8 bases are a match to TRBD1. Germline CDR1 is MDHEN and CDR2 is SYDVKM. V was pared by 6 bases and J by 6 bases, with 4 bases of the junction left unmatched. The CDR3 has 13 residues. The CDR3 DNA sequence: TGTGCCAGCAGAGACAGGGGTGGTCAGCCCCAGCATTTT. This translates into CASRDRGGQPQHF.

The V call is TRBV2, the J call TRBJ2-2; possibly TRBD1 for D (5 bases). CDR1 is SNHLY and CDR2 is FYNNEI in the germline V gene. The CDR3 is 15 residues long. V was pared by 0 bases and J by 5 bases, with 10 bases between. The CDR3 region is CASSEASGNTGELFF. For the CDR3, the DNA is TGTGCCAGCAGTGAAGCTTCAGGGAATACCGGGGAGCTGTTTTTT. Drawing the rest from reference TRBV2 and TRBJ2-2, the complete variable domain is EPEVTQTPSHQVTQMGQEVILRCVPISNHLYFYWYRQILGQKVEFLVSFYNNEISEKSEIFDDQFSVERPDGSNFTLKIRSTKLEDSAMYFCASSEASGNTGELFFGEGSRLTVL.

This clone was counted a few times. This CDR3 reads CASSLWTGNTEAFF. The CDR3 coding sequence is TGCGCCAGCAGCTTGTGGACGGGAAACACTGAAGCTTTCTTT. The V gene is TRBV5-1, the J gene TRBJ1-1; D not certain. The CDR3 spans 14 residues. The ends were cut back, 1 base at V and 2 bases at J, with 9 bases in the middle. Per the germline V gene, CDR1 is SGHRS and CDR2 is YFSETQ.

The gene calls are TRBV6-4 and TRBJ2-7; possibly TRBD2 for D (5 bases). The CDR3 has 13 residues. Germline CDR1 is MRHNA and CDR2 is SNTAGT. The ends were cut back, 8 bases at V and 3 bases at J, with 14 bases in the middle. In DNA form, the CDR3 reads TGTGCCAGCGGACGCGGACTCTACTACGAGCAGTACTTC. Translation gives CASGRGLYYEQYF.

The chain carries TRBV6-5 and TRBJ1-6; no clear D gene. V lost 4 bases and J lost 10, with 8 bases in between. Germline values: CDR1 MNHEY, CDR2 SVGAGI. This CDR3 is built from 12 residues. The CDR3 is CASSSPVSPLHF. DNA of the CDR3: TGTGCCAGCAGTTCCCCCGTATCACCCCTCCACTTT.

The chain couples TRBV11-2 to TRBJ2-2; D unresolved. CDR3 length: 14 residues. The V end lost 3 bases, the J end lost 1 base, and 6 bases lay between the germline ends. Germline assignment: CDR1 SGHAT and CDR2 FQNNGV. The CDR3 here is CASSFKVNTGELFF. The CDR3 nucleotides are TGTGCCAGCAGCTTTAAGGTGAACACCGGGGAGCTGTTTTTT.

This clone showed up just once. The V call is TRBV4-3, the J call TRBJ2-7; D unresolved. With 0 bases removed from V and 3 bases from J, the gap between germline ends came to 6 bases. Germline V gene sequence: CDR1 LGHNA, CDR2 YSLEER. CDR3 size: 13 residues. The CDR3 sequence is CASSQDGDYEQYF. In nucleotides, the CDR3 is TGCGCCAGCAGCCAAGATGGGGACTACGAGCAGTACTTC.

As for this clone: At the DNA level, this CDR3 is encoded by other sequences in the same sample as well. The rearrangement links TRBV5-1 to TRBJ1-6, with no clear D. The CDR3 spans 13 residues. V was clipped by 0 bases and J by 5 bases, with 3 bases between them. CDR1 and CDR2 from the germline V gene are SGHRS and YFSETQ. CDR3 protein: CASSLDDNSPLHF. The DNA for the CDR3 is TGCGCCAGCAGCTTGGATGATAATTCACCCCTCCACTTT.

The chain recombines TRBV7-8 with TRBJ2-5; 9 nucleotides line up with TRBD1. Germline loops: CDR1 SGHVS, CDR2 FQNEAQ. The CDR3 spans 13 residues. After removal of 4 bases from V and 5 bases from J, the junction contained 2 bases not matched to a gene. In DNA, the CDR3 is TGTGCCAGCAGCTGGACAGGGGCGGAGACCCAGTACTTC. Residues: CASSWTGAETQYF.

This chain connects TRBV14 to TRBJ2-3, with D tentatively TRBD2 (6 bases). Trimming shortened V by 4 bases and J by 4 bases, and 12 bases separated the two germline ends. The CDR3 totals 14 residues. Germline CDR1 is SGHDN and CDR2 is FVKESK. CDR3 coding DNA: TGTGCCAGCAGCCTGGGGGGTGGATCAGATACGCAGTATTTT. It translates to CASSLGGGSDTQYF.

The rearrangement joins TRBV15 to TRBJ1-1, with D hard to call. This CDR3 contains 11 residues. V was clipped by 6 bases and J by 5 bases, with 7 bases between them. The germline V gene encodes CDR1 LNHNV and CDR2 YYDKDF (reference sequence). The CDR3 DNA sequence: TGTGCCACCAGGACCGATACTGAAGCTTTCTTT. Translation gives CATRTDTEAFF.

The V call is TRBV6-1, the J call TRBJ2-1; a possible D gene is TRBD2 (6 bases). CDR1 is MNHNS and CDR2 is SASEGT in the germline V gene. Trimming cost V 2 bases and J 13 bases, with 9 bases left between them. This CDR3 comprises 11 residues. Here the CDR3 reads CASSEIAAQFF. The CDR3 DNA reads TGTGCCAGCAGTGAAATAGCGGCTCAGTTCTTC.

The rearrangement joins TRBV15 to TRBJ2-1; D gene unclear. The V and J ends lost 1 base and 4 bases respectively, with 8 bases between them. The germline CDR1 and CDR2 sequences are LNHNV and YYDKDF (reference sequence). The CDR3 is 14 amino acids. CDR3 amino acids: CATSRGQAYNEQFF. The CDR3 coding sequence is TGTGCCACCAGCAGAGGACAAGCATACAATGAGCAGTTCTTC.

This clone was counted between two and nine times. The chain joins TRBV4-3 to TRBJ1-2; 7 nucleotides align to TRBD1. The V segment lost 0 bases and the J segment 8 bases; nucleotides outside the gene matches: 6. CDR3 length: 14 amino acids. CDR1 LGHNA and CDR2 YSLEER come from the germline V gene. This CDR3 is CASSQDMRDSGYTF. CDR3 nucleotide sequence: TGCGCCAGCAGCCAAGATATGAGGGACAGCGGCTACACCTTC.